Presented here are 4 T cell receptor beta chains from one specimen sequenced in a study of PD-1 blockade in mismatch repair-deficient tumors. The assay was immunoSEQ multiplex PCR, and TCRdb's table has in-frame clones only and misses some. The table shows about 15,000 clones, with approximately 81% occurring only once. The sequencing here drew on PBMCs, taken before pembrolizumab treatment. These TCRs come from an adult with mismatch repair-deficient cancer.

The chain employs TRBV5-1 and TRBJ1-2; tentative D call: TRBD1 (5 bases). V was pared by 0 bases and J by 5 bases, with 14 bases between. This CDR3 comprises 15 residues. Germline CDR1 reads SGHRS; CDR2 reads YFSETQ. In DNA, the CDR3 is TGCGCCAGCAGCTTGGAGGGGCAGAAAACTTATGGCTACACCTTC. It specifies CASSLEGQKTYGYTF.

This sequence joins TRBV18 and TRBJ1-2; D is possibly TRBD1 (5 bases). Germline V gives CDR1 KGHSH, CDR2 LQKENI. This CDR3 is built from 16 residues. V was clipped by 5 bases and J by 2 bases, with 18 bases between them. The CDR3 region is CASSANPGPANYGYTF. CDR3 DNA: TGTGCCAGCTCAGCAAATCCGGGACCCGCAAACTATGGCTACACCTTC.

This clone has more than one count but fewer than ten. V usage is TRBV6-5 and J usage is TRBJ2-7; TRBD2 aligns across 11 bases. In germline, CDR1 is MNHEY, CDR2 SVGAGI. CDR3 length equals 15 residues. Trimming took 6 bases from V and 0 from J; bases not matched to a gene: 4. The CDR3 sequence is CASSPTSGSSYEQYF. CDR3 DNA sequence: TGTGCCAGCAGCCCCACTAGCGGGAGCTCCTACGAGCAGTACTTC.

As regards this clone: An end of the junction differs from the germline gene, which may be a read error. This rearrangement joins TRBV5-1 to TRBJ2-1; D not resolved. This CDR3 spans 13 amino acids. CDR1 is SGHRS, CDR2 YFSETQ, per germline. The CDR3 DNA reads TGCGCCAGCAGCTTGCACTCCTACGATGAGCAGTTCTTC. Its translation: CASSLHSYDEQFF.